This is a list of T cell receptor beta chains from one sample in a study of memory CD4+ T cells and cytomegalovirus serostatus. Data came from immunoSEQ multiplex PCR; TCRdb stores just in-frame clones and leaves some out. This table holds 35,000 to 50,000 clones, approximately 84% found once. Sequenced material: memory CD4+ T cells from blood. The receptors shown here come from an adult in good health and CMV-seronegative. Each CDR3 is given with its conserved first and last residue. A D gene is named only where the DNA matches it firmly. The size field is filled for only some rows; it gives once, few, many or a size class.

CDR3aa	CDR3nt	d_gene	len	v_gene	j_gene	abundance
CASSEEGPSYNEQFF	TGTGCCAGCAGTGAAGAGGGTCCCTCATACAATGAGCAGTTCTTC	-	15	TRBV2	TRBJ2-1	-
CASSPSGGAYEQFF	TGTGCCAGCTCACCGAGCGGGGGGGCCTATGAGCAGTTCTTC	TRBD2	14	TRBV18	TRBJ2-1	-
CASLATPMQSEAFF	TGTGCCAGCCTGGCGACCCCAATGCAAAGCGAAGCTTTCTTT	-	14	TRBV6-1	TRBJ1-1	-
CASSLQGGIAGANVLTF	TGTGCCAGCAGCTTACAGGGGGGGATAGCTGGGGCCAACGTCCTGACTTTC	-	17	TRBV11-2	TRBJ2-6	few
CASSLRSGKYTEAFF	TGTGCCAGCAGCTTGCGGTCGGGTAAATACACTGAAGCTTTCTTT	-	15	TRBV5-8	TRBJ1-1	-
CASGWAGGADTQYF	TGTGCCAGCGGGTGGGCAGGGGGCGCGGATACGCAGTATTTT	TRBD1	14	TRBV2	TRBJ2-3	-
CASNFLGAMSDTQYF	TGTGCCAGCAATTTTCTGGGGGCCATGTCAGATACGCAGTATTTT	-	15	TRBV27	TRBJ2-3	once
CASSEAPRTVYEQYF	TGTGCCAGCAGTGAAGCGCCCCGGACGGTCTACGAGCAGTACTTC	-	15	TRBV6-1	TRBJ2-7	once
CASSINDRDGGYTF	TGTGCCAGCAGCATTAACGACAGGGACGGTGGCTACACCTTC	TRBD1	14	TRBV7-9	TRBJ1-2	-
CASSARTGENTEAFF	TGTGCCAGCAGCGCCCGAACAGGGGAGAACACTGAAGCTTTCTTT	TRBD1	15	TRBV5-4	TRBJ1-1	few
CASSQTSGYNEQFF	TGTGCCAGCAGCCAGACTAGCGGATACAATGAGCAGTTCTTC	TRBD2	14	TRBV7-3	TRBJ2-1	-
CASSSSGAGYTF	TGTGCCAGCAGTTCCTCTGGGGCGGGATACACCTTC	-	12	TRBV6-5	TRBJ1-2	few
CASTRARGGFGELFF	TGTGCCAGCACTCGCGCGAGAGGGGGCTTCGGGGAGCTGTTTTTT	TRBD1	15	TRBV2	TRBJ2-2	-